The 13 T cell receptor beta chains below all came from one sample that was sequenced in a study of blood T cell repertoires in COVID-19. The table came from immunoSEQ multiplex PCR; TCRdb's copy has only in-frame clones and leaves some out. The sample shows over 55,000 clones, around 86% of them seen only once. Input material: peripheral blood. These receptors all come from a human donor with active COVID-19. The donor label of this sample is uncertain.

The V and J genes are TRBV10-3 and TRBJ2-1, with 7 nucleotides matching TRBD1. Germline V gives CDR1 ENHRY, CDR2 SYGVKD. This CDR3 spans 14 amino acids. V was clipped by 2 bases and J by 5 bases; unmatched bases: 3. The CDR3 bases are TGTGCCATCAGTGAGCAGGGGACAGACAATGAGCAGTTCTTC. As protein: CAISEQGTDNEQFF.

This CDR3 reads CASSVMSSGRFGNEQFF. CDR3 in DNA: TGTGCCAGCAGCGTAATGTCTAGCGGGAGGTTCGGCAATGAGCAGTTCTTC. The rearrangement links TRBV9 to TRBJ2-1, with 11 bases that match TRBD2. V shed 1 base, J shed 6 bases, and the junction held 9 bases outside the gene matches. This CDR3 is built from 17 residues. Germline values: CDR1 SGDLS, CDR2 YYNGEE.

The chain joins TRBV12-3 or TRBV12-4 to TRBJ1-6; the match to TRBD1 covers 7 bases. The ends lost 2 bases at V and 11 bases at J; junction bases unmatched: 3. The CDR3 contains 13 residues. CDR3 DNA: TGTGCCAGCAGTTTAAGGGGGCAGGCACCCCTCCACTTT. Protein sequence: CASSLRGQAPLHF.

The gene calls are TRBV5-6 and TRBJ2-5; 9 nucleotides match TRBD1. The CDR3 is made up of 13 amino acids. Germline trimming cut 3 bases from V and 4 bases from J; bases unmatched to any gene: 1. CDR1 SGHDT and CDR2 YYEEEE come from the germline V gene. CDR3 sequence reads: CASSWTGAETQYF. In DNA form, the CDR3 reads TGTGCCAGCAGCTGGACAGGGGCAGAGACCCAGTACTTC. The variable domain in full, completed from reference TRBV5-6 and TRBJ2-5, reads DAGVTQSPTHLIKTRGQQVTLRCSPKSGHDTVSWYQQALGQGPQFIFQYYEEEERQRGNFPDRFSGHQFPNYSSELNVNALLLGDSALYLCASSWTGAETQYFGPGTRLLVL.

The chain uses TRBV4-3 and TRBJ1-5; D not resolved. Trimming removed 0 bases at V and 0 bases at J, with 9 bases between. Per germline, CDR1 LGHNA and CDR2 YSLEER. This CDR3 comprises 16 residues. CDR3 sequence: CASSQDRTYSNQPQHF. The CDR3 nucleotides are TGCGCCAGCAGCCAAGATCGGACTTATAGCAATCAGCCCCAGCATTTT.

The chain recombines TRBV18 with TRBJ2-6, with no clear D. Germline loops: CDR1 KGHSH, CDR2 LQKENI. Trimming pared 1 base from V and 4 bases from J, leaving 20 bases between. This CDR3 spans 19 amino acids. The CDR3 spells CASSPQMRSHDSGANVLTF. CDR3 nucleotide sequence: TGTGCCAGCTCACCACAGATGCGAAGCCACGATTCAGGGGCCAACGTCCTGACTTTC.

V is TRBV5-6 and J is TRBJ2-5, with TRBD2 as a possible D gene (6 bases). V was cut by 0 bases and J by 2 bases, with 11 bases left in between. Germline CDR1 SGHDT, CDR2 YYEEEE. This CDR3 is built from 15 residues. The DNA of the CDR3 is TGTGCCAGCAGCTTGGGGACTACGATTCAAGAGACCCAGTACTTC. Its translation is CASSLGTTIQETQYF.

The J gene is TRBJ2-7, the V gene TRBV27; D is perhaps TRBD1 (5 bases). V shed 4 bases and J shed 3 bases, with 13 bases lying between them. CDR3 length: 14 residues. Germline values: CDR1 MNHEY, CDR2 SMNVEV (reference sequence). As DNA, the CDR3 is TGTGCCAGCAGTTCAGGTCACAGGAGCTACGAGCAGTACTTC. This encodes CASSSGHRSYEQYF.

The chain recombines TRBV3-1 (or the pseudogene TRBV3-2) with TRBJ1-2; no clear D gene. Germline CDR1 reads LGHDT; CDR2 reads YNNKEL (reference sequence). The CDR3 has 17 residues. The germline V and J ends were trimmed by 0 bases and 0 bases, with 14 bases remaining between them. The CDR3 reads CASSQDSRGRANYGYTF. CDR3 in DNA: TGTGCCAGCAGCCAAGATTCTCGGGGAAGAGCTAACTATGGCTACACCTTC.

The chain combines TRBV24-1 with TRBJ2-1, with 9 positions matching TRBD1. CDR1 and CDR2 (germline): KGHDR, SFDVKD. The ends lost 4 bases at V and 0 bases at J; junction bases unmatched: 15. The CDR3 consists of 20 residues. In DNA, the CDR3 is TGTGCCACCAGTGAAACCGCGGGACAGGGTAGGGAAAGCTCCTACAATGAGCAGTTCTTC. Protein product: CATSETAGQGRESSYNEQFF.

The CDR3 region is CASSYNRGLNEKLFF. DNA for the CDR3: TGTGCCAGCAGTTACAACAGGGGCCTTAATGAAAAACTGTTTTTT. The V gene is TRBV6-5, the J gene TRBJ1-4, with TRBD1 identical over 7 bases. The CDR3 consists of 15 residues. V lost 2 bases to trimming and J lost 4 bases; unmatched junction nucleotides: 4. Germline CDR1 reads MNHEY; CDR2 reads SVGAGI.

J is TRBJ2-1 and V is TRBV3-1 (or the pseudogene TRBV3-2); TRBD2 is a possible D gene (5 bases). The CDR3 sequence is 14 residues long. Germline V gene data show CDR1 as LGHDT and CDR2 as YNNKEL (reference sequence). The V end lost 1 base, the J end lost 2 bases, and 6 bases lay between the germline ends. In DNA form, the CDR3 reads TGTGCCAGCAGCCAAGTCGGGGCCTACAATGAGCAGTTCTTC. It is translated as CASSQVGAYNEQFF.

With respect to this clone: The germline gene is not matched at one end of the junction; a read error may be the cause. The CDR3 bases are TGTGCTAGCAGCCCTTCGGGGAGCGGGGGGTCCGGCGAGCAGTTCTTC. Translated: CASSPSGSGGSGEQFF. This chain uses TRBV7-7 with TRBJ2-1, with 9 bases that match TRBD2. CDR1 is SSHAT, CDR2 FNYEAQ, per germline (reference sequence). This CDR3 contains 16 residues. The whole variable domain, remainder taken from reference TRBV7-7 and TRBJ2-1, is GAGVSQSPRYKVTKRGQDVTLRCDPISSHATLYWYQQALGQGPEFLTYFNYEAQPDKSGLPSDRFSAERPEGSISTLTIQRTEQRDSAMYRCASSPSGSGGSGEQFFGPGTRLTVL.